The T cell receptor (beta chain) under discussion was sequenced for a study of post-analysis software for immune sequencing data. Germline-derived CDR1 and CDR2 are SGHRS and YFSETQ. CDR3 length: 13 amino acids. Between the trimmed V and J ends, which lost 3 bases and 9 bases, there was a span of 13 bases. Notes on this clonotype: What it binds is not known.

Study observations and caveats: Roughly five TRBV segments appeared more often in patients than in controls, and TRBV5-6, TRBV5-1 and TRBV20-1 were among these.

Unique molecular identifiers tagged the TCR beta cDNA libraries. TCRdb passed the PCR reads through MiXCR, listing each CDR3 protein once. Here the sample spans about 430,000 distinct CDR3 sequences, less than 40% being singletons. The sequence derives from a girl aged 2 to 9 with multiple sclerosis. The sample comprised blood. This chain connects TRBV5-1 to TRBJ2-1, with unresolved D. CDR3 sequence: CASSWQLYGEQFF. The CDR3 nucleotides are TGCGCCAGCAGCTGGCAACTATACGGTGAGCAGTTCTTC.